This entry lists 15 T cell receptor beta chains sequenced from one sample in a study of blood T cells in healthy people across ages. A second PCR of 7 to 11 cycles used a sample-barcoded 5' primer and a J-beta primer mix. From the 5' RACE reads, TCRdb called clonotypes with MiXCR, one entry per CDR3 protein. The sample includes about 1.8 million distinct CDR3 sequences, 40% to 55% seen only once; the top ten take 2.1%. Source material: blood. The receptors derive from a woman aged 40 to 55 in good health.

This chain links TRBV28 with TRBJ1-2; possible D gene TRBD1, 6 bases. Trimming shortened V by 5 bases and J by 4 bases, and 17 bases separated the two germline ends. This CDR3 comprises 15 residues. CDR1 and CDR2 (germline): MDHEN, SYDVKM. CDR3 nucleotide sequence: TGTGCCAGCAGTACCCATGGGGGGGCGGGCTATGGCTACACCTTC. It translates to CASSTHGGAGYGYTF.

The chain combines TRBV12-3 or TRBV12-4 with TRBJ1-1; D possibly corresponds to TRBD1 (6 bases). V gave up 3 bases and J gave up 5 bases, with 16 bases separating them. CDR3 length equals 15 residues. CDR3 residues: CASSLSGGGGTEAFF. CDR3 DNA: TGTGCCAGCAGTTTGAGTGGAGGGGGGGGGACTGAAGCTTTCTTT.

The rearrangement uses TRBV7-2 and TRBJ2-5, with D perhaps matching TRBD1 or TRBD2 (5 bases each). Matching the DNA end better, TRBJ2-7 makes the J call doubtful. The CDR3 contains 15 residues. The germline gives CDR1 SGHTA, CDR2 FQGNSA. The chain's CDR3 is CASSLSRDDSYEQYF. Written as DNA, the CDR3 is TGTGCCAGCAGCTTATCCCGGGACGATTCATACGAGCAGTACTTC.

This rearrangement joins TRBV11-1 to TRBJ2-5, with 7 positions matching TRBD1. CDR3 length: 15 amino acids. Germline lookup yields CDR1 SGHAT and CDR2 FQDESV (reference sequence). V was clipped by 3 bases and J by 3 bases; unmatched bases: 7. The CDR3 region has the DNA TGTGCCAGCAGCTTGTCACAGGGGCCGGAAGAGACCCAGTACTTC. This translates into CASSLSQGPEETQYF.

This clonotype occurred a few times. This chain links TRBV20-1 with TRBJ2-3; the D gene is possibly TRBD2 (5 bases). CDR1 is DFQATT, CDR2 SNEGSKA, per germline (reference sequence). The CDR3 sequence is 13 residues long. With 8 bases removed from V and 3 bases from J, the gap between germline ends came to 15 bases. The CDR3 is CSMDPGLTDTQYF. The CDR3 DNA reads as TGCAGTATGGATCCAGGACTTACAGATACGCAGTATTTT.

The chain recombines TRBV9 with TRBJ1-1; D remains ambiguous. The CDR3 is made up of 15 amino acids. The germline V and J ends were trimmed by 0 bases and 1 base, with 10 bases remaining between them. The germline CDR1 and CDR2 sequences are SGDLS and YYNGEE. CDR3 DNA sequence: TGTGCCAGCAGCGTAGCTCCCGCCGGGAACACTGAAGCTTTCTTT. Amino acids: CASSVAPAGNTEAFF.

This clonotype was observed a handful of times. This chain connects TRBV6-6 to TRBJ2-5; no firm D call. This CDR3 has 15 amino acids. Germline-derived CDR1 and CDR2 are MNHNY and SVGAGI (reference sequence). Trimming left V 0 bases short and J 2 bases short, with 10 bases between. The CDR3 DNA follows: TGTGCCAGCAGTTACTCGGCGGTGAGACAAGAGACCCAGTACTTC. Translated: CASSYSAVRQETQYF.

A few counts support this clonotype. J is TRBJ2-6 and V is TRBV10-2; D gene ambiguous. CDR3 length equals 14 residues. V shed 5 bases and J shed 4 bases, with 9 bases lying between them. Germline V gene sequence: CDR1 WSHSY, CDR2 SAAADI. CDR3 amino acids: CASSSATGANVLTF. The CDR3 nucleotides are TGCGCCAGCAGTTCTGCGACGGGGGCCAACGTCCTGACTTTC.

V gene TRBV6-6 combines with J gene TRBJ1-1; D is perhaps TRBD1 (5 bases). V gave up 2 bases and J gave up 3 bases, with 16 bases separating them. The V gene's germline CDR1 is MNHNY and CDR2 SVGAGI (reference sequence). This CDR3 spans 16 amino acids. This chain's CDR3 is CASSYESGLEDTEAFF. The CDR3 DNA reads TGTGCCAGCAGTTACGAGTCAGGGTTGGAGGACACTGAAGCTTTCTTT.

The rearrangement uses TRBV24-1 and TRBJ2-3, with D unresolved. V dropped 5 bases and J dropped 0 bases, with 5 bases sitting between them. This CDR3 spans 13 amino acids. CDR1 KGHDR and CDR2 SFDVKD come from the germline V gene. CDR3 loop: CATSGRSTDTQYF. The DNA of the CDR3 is TGTGCCACCAGTGGGCGGAGCACAGATACGCAGTATTTT.

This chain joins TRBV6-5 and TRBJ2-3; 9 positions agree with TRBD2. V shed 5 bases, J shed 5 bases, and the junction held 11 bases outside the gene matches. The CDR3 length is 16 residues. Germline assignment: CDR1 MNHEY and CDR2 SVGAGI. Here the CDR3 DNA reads TGTGCCAGCAGTCGGCTAGCGGGGCACCTGGGAGATACGCAGTATTTT. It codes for CASSRLAGHLGDTQYF.

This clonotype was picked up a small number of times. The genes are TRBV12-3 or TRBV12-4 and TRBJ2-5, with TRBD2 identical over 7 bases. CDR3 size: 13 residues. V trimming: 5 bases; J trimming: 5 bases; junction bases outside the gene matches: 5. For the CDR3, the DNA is TGTGCCAGCAGTACTAGCGACCGGGAGACCCAGTACTTC. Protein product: CASSTSDRETQYF.

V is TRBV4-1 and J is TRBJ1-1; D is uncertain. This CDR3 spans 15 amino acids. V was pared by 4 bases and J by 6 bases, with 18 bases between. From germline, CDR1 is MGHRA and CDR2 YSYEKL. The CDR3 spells CASSPRESGSSEAFF. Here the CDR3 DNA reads TGCGCCAGCAGCCCGAGGGAGTCGGGTAGCTCTGAAGCTTTCTTT.

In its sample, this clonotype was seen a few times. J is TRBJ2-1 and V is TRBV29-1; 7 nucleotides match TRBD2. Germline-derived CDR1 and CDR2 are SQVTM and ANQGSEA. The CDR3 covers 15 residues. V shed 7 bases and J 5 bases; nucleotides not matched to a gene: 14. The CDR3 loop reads CSAGGGGRSDNEQFF. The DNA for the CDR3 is TGCAGCGCGGGAGGCGGGGGAAGGTCGGACAATGAGCAGTTCTTC.

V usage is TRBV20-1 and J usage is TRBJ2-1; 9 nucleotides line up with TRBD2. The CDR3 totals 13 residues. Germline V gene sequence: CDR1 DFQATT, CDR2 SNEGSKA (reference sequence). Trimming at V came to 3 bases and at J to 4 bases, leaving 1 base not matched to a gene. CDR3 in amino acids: CSASSGGYNEQFF. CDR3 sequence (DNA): TGCAGTGCTAGTAGCGGGGGTTACAATGAGCAGTTCTTC.